This T cell receptor beta chain was found in a study of identical twins. This clonotype occurred a few times. This CDR3 is 14 amino acids long. V trimming: 6 bases; J trimming: 1 base; junction bases outside the gene matches: 6. Germline lookup yields CDR1 SGHRS and CDR2 YFSETQ. In TCRdb, the 5' RACE reads were re-called with MiXCR into one record per CDR3 protein. The sample shows hundreds of thousands of distinct CDR3 sequences, about 12% of them seen only once. The sample was also linked to a second study, of yellow fever vaccine responses in identical twins.

This chain links TRBV5-1 with TRBJ2-7; TRBD2 aligns across 8 bases. This clonotype originated in a woman aged 18-30 years in good health. Sequencing input: PBMCs. The CDR3 coding sequence is TGCGCCAGCACCTTTGCGGGAGGATCCTACGAGCAGTACTTC. Residues: CASTFAGGSYEQYF. The full variable domain, in which reference TRBV5-1 and TRBJ2-7 provide the parts outside the CDR3, is KAGVTQTPRYLIKTRGQQVTLSCSPISGHRSVSWYQQTPGQGLQFLFEYFSETQRNKGNFPGRFSGRQFSNSRSEMNVSTLELGDSALYLCASTFAGGSYEQYFGPGTRLTVT.